Listed below are T cell receptor beta chains from one sample, sequenced in a study of PD-1 blockade in classical Hodgkin lymphoma. Libraries were prepared by immunoSEQ multiplex PCR; TCRdb keeps only in-frame clonotypes and omits some of them. The sample includes 9,500 to 10,000 clones, 74% of them seen just once. The specimen comprised CD8+ T cells from blood, sampled before the fourth cycle of nivolumab. All receptors derive from a human donor with classical Hodgkin lymphoma. CDR3s include the opening cysteine and the closing phenylalanine or tryptophan. Fields, in order: CDR3 protein, CDR3 DNA, J gene, clone size, D gene, V gene. The D gene is left open where the match is weak. Clone size is shown for a subset of rows, as once, few, many or a class of expanded clone.

CDR3aa: CASSVGGGAQETQYF
CDR3nt: TGTGCCAGCAGCGTAGGAGGGGGGGCCCAAGAGACCCAGTACTTC
j_gene: TRBJ2-5
abundance: NA
d_gene: NA
v_gene: TRBV9

CDR3aa: CASSGQGTGYEQYF
CDR3nt: TGTGCCAGCAGTGGACAGGGTACAGGCTACGAGCAGTACTTC
j_gene: TRBJ2-7
abundance: medium-sized
d_gene: TRBD1
v_gene: TRBV6-1

CDR3aa: CASSEFPSGAYEQYF
CDR3nt: TGTGCCAGCAGTGAATTCCCTAGCGGGGCCTACGAGCAGTACTTC
j_gene: TRBJ2-7
abundance: NA
d_gene: TRBD2
v_gene: TRBV25-1

CDR3aa: CASSEALTGEGYTF
CDR3nt: TGTGCCAGCAGTGAAGCGCTCACAGGGGAAGGCTACACCTTC
j_gene: TRBJ1-2
abundance: NA
d_gene: TRBD1
v_gene: TRBV2

CDR3aa: CSVEDWTGGYGYTF
CDR3nt: TGCAGCGTTGAAGATTGGACAGGGGGCTATGGCTACACCTTC
j_gene: TRBJ1-2
abundance: NA
d_gene: TRBD1
v_gene: TRBV29-1

CDR3aa: CASSLAADYSNQPQHF
CDR3nt: TGTGCCAGCAGCTTAGCGGCAGATTATAGCAATCAGCCCCAGCATTTT
j_gene: TRBJ1-5
abundance: NA
d_gene: NA
v_gene: TRBV7-8

CDR3aa: CASSSTGWGTEAFF
CDR3nt: TGCGCCAGCAGTTCGACAGGGTGGGGCACTGAAGCTTTCTTT
j_gene: TRBJ1-1
abundance: NA
d_gene: TRBD1
v_gene: TRBV5-1

CDR3aa: CASSLDKLEDRESTDTQYF
CDR3nt: TGTGCCAGCAGCTTAGATAAGCTGGAGGACAGGGAGAGCACAGATACGCAGTATTTT
j_gene: TRBJ2-3
abundance: few
d_gene: TRBD1
v_gene: TRBV11-2

CDR3aa: CASSPRADRGGYEQYF
CDR3nt: TGTGCCAGCAGCCCTAGAGCCGACAGGGGGGGCTACGAGCAGTACTTC
j_gene: TRBJ2-7
abundance: NA
d_gene: TRBD1
v_gene: TRBV7-9

CDR3aa: CASTWYQETQYF
CDR3nt: TGTGCCAGCACTTGGTACCAAGAGACCCAGTACTTC
j_gene: TRBJ2-5
abundance: NA
d_gene: NA
v_gene: TRBV7-9

CDR3aa: CASSQVILVQPQHF
CDR3nt: TGCGCCAGCAGCCAAGTGATACTGGTGCAGCCCCAGCATTTT
j_gene: TRBJ1-5
abundance: few
d_gene: NA
v_gene: TRBV4-3

CDR3aa: CASSLGDSFYGYTF
CDR3nt: TGTGCCAGCAGCCTGGGAGACAGCTTCTATGGCTACACCTTC
j_gene: TRBJ1-2
abundance: once
d_gene: NA
v_gene: TRBV5-5

CDR3aa: CASSDSTDTQYF
CDR3nt: TGTGCCAGCTCAGATAGCACAGATACGCAGTATTTT
j_gene: TRBJ2-3
abundance: few
d_gene: NA
v_gene: TRBV18

CDR3aa: CASSVGGTPTDTQYF
CDR3nt: TGTGCCAGCAGCGTAGGGGGGACTCCTACAGATACGCAGTATTTT
j_gene: TRBJ2-3
abundance: once
d_gene: NA
v_gene: TRBV9

CDR3aa: CASSPPGAPGYTF
CDR3nt: TGTGCCAGCAGCCCACCGGGGGCGCCGGGCTACACCTTC
j_gene: TRBJ1-2
abundance: NA
d_gene: NA
v_gene: TRBV28

CDR3aa: CASSAGQGPLSLDIQYF
CDR3nt: TGTGCCAGCAGCGCGGGACAGGGCCCCCTGAGCCTGGACATTCAGTACTTC
j_gene: TRBJ2-4
abundance: NA
d_gene: TRBD1
v_gene: TRBV9

CDR3aa: CASSLGLDFYEQYF
CDR3nt: TGTGCCAGCAGTTTAGGACTAGATTTCTACGAGCAGTACTTC
j_gene: TRBJ2-7
abundance: NA
d_gene: TRBD2
v_gene: TRBV27

CDR3aa: CASSLVAGGNEQFF
CDR3nt: TGTGCCAGCAGCTTGGTAGCGGGAGGAAATGAGCAGTTCTTC
j_gene: TRBJ2-1
abundance: NA
d_gene: TRBD2
v_gene: TRBV7-9

CDR3aa: CASTTLRGPQHF
CDR3nt: TGTGCCAGCACCACTCTACGGGGGCCCCAGCATTTT
j_gene: TRBJ1-5
abundance: NA
d_gene: NA
v_gene: TRBV28

CDR3aa: CASSPPLRAYFYEQYF
CDR3nt: TGTGCCAGCAGCCCACCCCTCCGGGCCTACTTCTACGAGCAGTACTTC
j_gene: TRBJ2-7
abundance: NA
d_gene: NA
v_gene: TRBV28

CDR3aa: CASSIGGEIGTEAFF
CDR3nt: TGTGCCAGTAGTATTGGGGGGGAGATCGGCACTGAAGCTTTCTTT
j_gene: TRBJ1-1
abundance: NA
d_gene: NA
v_gene: TRBV19

CDR3aa: CAGERSAGGANVLTF
CDR3nt: TGTGCCGGGGAGCGTTCTGCGGGAGGGGCCAACGTCCTGACTTTC
j_gene: TRBJ2-6
abundance: NA
d_gene: NA
v_gene: TRBV30

CDR3aa: CASSQDSGGNSPLHF
CDR3nt: TGCGCCAGCAGCCAAGACTCGGGTGGGAATTCACCCCTCCACTTT
j_gene: TRBJ1-6
abundance: NA
d_gene: NA
v_gene: TRBV4-1

CDR3aa: CASSPNSYEQYF
CDR3nt: TGTGCCAGCTCACCGAACTCCTACGAGCAGTACTTC
j_gene: TRBJ2-7
abundance: once
d_gene: NA
v_gene: TRBV18